This T cell receptor (beta chain) derives from a study of blood T cell repertoires in COVID-19. The overall study: The United States, Italy and Spain supplied acute and convalescent COVID-19 samples. From T cells, B-cell-depleted T cells, or PBMCs came the material, which was cDNA or gDNA.

As processed by the authors: Researchers report that nucleated cell counts were estimated from reference gene primer amplification. Sequenced by immunoSEQ multiplex PCR; TCRdb stores in-frame clones only, minus some. The V and J calls and clone size were taken over from that table, and D and trimming were inferred from the DNA. The data contain nearly 110,000 clones, about 80% of them seen just once; the ten biggest clones take up 4.3%. This CDR3 is built from 19 residues. V lost 7 bases to trimming and J lost 3 bases, with 30 bases between them. Per germline, CDR1 LNHDA and CDR2 SQIVND (reference sequence).

The TCR originated in a man aged 65 to 79 with acute or convalescent COVID-19. The chain joins TRBV19 to TRBJ1-1; TRBD1 might be the D (6 bases). Source material: peripheral blood. CDR3 sequence reads: CASISRRGGVWGSDTEAFF. The DNA of the CDR3 is TGTGCCAGTATAAGTCGCAGGGGAGGGGTGTGGGGTTCGGACACTGAAGCTTTCTTT.